This TCR beta chain was documented in a study of shared clonotypes between healthy human individuals. Points from the study as a whole: Collection of samples was limited to blood; tissue repertoires likely differ.

Note on this clone: Its specificity is not known.

Original methodology: ImmunoSEQ junction-only sequences lacked quality scores, so their filtering differed. Only in-frame clones appear in the TCRdb table, and some are missing; sequencing was by immunoSEQ multiplex PCR. V, J and clone size were drawn from that table, and D and trimming were deduced from the DNA. The data show 1.6 million or so clones, 96% seen once. The split of CD4+ cells yielded CD45RA+ naive and CD45RA-negative memory subsets. This TCR was sampled from a young man in good health. Sample: naive CD4+ T cells sorted from blood. Subset: CD45RA+ positively selected.

CDR3 protein: CASSYGRGNTEAFF. Here the CDR3 DNA reads TGTGCCAGCAGCTACGGACGAGGTAACACTGAAGCTTTCTTT. V gene TRBV7-9 combines with J gene TRBJ1-1; D uncertain. CDR1 and CDR2 from the germline V gene are SEHNR and FQNEAQ (reference sequence). CDR3 length: 14 amino acids. V was clipped by 4 bases and J by 2 bases, with 11 bases between them.